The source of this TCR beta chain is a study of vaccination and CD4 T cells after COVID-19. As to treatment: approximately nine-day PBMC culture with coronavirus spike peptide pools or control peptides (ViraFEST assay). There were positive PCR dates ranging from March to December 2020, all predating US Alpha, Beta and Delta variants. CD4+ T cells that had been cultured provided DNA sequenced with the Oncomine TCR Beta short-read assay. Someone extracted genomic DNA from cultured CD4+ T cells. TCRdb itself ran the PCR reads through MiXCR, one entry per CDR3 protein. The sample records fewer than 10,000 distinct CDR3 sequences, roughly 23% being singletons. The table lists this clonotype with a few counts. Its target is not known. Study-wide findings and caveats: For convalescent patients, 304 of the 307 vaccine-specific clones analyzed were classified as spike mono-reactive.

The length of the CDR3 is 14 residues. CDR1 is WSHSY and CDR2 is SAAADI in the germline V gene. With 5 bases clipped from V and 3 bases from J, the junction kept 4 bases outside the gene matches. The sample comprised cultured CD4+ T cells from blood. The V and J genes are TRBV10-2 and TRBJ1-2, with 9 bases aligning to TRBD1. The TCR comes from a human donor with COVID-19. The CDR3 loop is CASSRDRVDYGYTF. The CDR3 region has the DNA TGCGCCAGCAGTCGGGACAGGGTGGACTATGGCTACACCTTC.